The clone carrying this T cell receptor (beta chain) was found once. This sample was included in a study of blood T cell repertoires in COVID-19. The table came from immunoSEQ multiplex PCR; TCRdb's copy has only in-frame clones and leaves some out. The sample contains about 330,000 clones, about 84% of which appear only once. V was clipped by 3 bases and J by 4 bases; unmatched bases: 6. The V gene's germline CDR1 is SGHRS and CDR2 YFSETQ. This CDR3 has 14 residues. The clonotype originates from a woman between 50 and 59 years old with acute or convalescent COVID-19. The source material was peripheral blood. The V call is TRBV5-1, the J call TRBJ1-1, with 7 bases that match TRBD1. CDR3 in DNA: TGCGCCAGCAGCTCGGAAGGGGGCGGCACTGAAGCTTTCTTT. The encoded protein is CASSSEGGGTEAFF.